The rows below give T cell receptor beta chains drawn from one sample of a study of cytomegalovirus exposure and HLA in healthy donors. TCRdb's table, derived via immunoSEQ multiplex PCR, lists solely in-frame clones and lacks some. The sample has about 120,000 clones; 60% to 85% are singletons. The specimen sequenced was PBMCs. The receptors here all came from a woman younger than 35 in good health and CMV-seronegative. Both conserved end residues are part of each CDR3. The D gene is left open where the match is weak. Clone size is stated in some rows and not others, as once, few, many or a class when expanded.

TRBV2	NA	TRBJ1-2	NA	TGTGCCACCCGGACAGTAGCTAACTATGGCTACACCTTC	CATRTVANYGYTF
TRBV5-1	NA	TRBJ1-1	NA	TGCGCCAGCAGCCGGACAGTGAACACTGAAGCTTTCTTT	CASSRTVNTEAFF
TRBV15	once	TRBJ2-7	NA	TGTGCCACTTCGGTGGCGCAGGGGACCTACGAGCAGTACTTC	CATSVAQGTYEQYF
TRBV28	NA	TRBJ2-1	NA	TGTGCCAGCAGTTTATTTGTGGGCAGATCCTACAATGAGCAGTTCTTC	CASSLFVGRSYNEQFF
TRBV29-1	NA	TRBJ1-1	NA	TGCAGTCACAAATCCGGACAGAACACTGAAGCTTTCTTT	CSHKSGQNTEAFF
TRBV15	NA	TRBJ1-1	NA	TGTGCCACCAGTACAGGTATGAACACTGAAGCTTTCTTT	CATSTGMNTEAFF
TRBV7-2	NA	TRBJ2-1	NA	TGTGCCAGCAGCTTAGAGGCAGGAGGGCAGTTCTTC	CASSLEAGGQFF
TRBV11-2	NA	TRBJ1-1	TRBD1	TGTGCCAGCAGCGCAGGGGGCAGCGAAGGGTGGGACACTGAAGCTTTCTTT	CASSAGGSEGWDTEAFF
TRBV28	few	TRBJ2-7	TRBD1	TGTGCCAGCGACAGGGGGCCGTCCTACGAGCAGTACTTC	CASDRGPSYEQYF
TRBV4-1	NA	TRBJ1-1	NA	TGCGCCAGCAGCCTGCGGGGTTTGAACACTGAAGCTTTCTTT	CASSLRGLNTEAFF
TRBV4-1	NA	TRBJ1-1	TRBD1	TGCGCCAGCAGCCGCGACCCCCCACAGGGGAACTTAAGAGACACTGAAGCTTTCTTT	CASSRDPPQGNLRDTEAFF
TRBV5-1	NA	TRBJ2-1	TRBD1	TGCGCCAGCAGCTTTCAGGGGGCTTTGAATGAGCAGTTCTTC	CASSFQGALNEQFF
TRBV6-5	NA	TRBJ1-1	NA	TGTGCCAGCAGTTACGAGGGAGGGGGCACTGAAGCTTTCTTT	CASSYEGGGTEAFF
TRBV6-5	NA	TRBJ1-2	NA	TGTGCCAGCAGTTACTTCCCTGTCCCAGCTAACTATGGCTACACCTTC	CASSYFPVPANYGYTF
TRBV30	NA	TRBJ1-6	NA	TGTGCCTGGGAGGGGGAGGGTTCACCCCTCCACTTT	CAWEGEGSPLHF
TRBV13	NA	TRBJ2-7	TRBD1	TGTGCCAGCAGCCTTTCAACCGGGACAGGGTCCTACGAGCAGTACTTC	CASSLSTGTGSYEQYF
TRBV5-4	NA	TRBJ1-1	TRBD1	TGTGCCAGCAGCTTGGTCGGCAGGGGGCGAACTGAAGCTTTCTTT	CASSLVGRGRTEAFF
TRBV5-1	NA	TRBJ1-1	NA	TGCGCCAGCAGCCTTAAGAACACTGAAGCTTTCTTT	CASSLKNTEAFF
TRBV19	NA	TRBJ1-1	NA	TGTGCCAGTAGCTACGCGACGGGGGGCCTAGCTTTCTTT	CASSYATGGLAFF
TRBV28	few	TRBJ1-1	NA	TGTGCCAGCAGCCCTCACACTGAAGCTTTCTTT	CASSPHTEAFF
TRBV4-1	NA	TRBJ2-3	TRBD2	TGCGCCAGCAGCCAAGATATAGCGGGGGGCACAGATACGCAGTATTTT	CASSQDIAGGTDTQYF
TRBV6-6	NA	TRBJ1-1	NA	TGTGCCAGCAGACCCTTCGGGGGGGTCACTGAAGCTTTCTTT	CASRPFGGVTEAFF
TRBV7-8	NA	TRBJ1-2	TRBD1	TGTGCCAGCAGCCCAGGACAGGGCGCCTATGGCTACACCTTC	CASSPGQGAYGYTF
TRBV5-4	once	TRBJ2-5	TRBD2	TGTGCCAGCAGTCACATAGCGGGGGGGCGGGAGACCCAGTACTTC	CASSHIAGGRETQYF
TRBV29-1	NA	TRBJ1-2	TRBD1	TGCAGCGTGGGGGGGACAGGGGGCGCCGACTATGGCTACACCTTC	CSVGGTGGADYGYTF
TRBV29-1	NA	TRBJ1-1	NA	TGCAGCGCCGGGGGGGGGACCACTGAAGCTTTCTTT	CSAGGGTTEAFF
TRBV27	NA	TRBJ2-7	NA	TGTGCCAGCAGTTCCCTCCCGGCGGGGGCAACCTACGAGCAGTACTTC	CASSSLPAGATYEQYF
TRBV4-1	NA	TRBJ2-1	TRBD1	TGCGCCAGCAGCCAAGGAGGGGACAGGGGAATAAATGAGCAGTTCTTC	CASSQGGDRGINEQFF
TRBV28	NA	TRBJ2-7	TRBD2	TGTGCCAGCACACAAAGGCTAGCGGGGAATTCCTACGAGCAGTACTTC	CASTQRLAGNSYEQYF
TRBV27	few	TRBJ2-7	NA	TGTGCCAGCAGTCCCCGGGAGCAGTACGAGCAGTACTTC	CASSPREQYEQYF
TRBV6-5	NA	TRBJ1-4	NA	TGTGCCGGTCGCCCCGGACAGAGTAATAATGAAAAACTGTTTTTT	CAGRPGQSNNEKLFF
TRBV4-2	NA	TRBJ2-2	TRBD2	TGTGCCAGCGGAGCGGGGGGGCAGAACACCGGGGAGCTGTTTTTT	CASGAGGQNTGELFF
TRBV30	few	TRBJ2-5	TRBD2	TGTGCCTGGAGTCCGGGACTAGGACAGAGGGAGACCCAGTACTTC	CAWSPGLGQRETQYF
TRBV28	NA	TRBJ1-5	NA	TGTGCCAGCAGTCCGCAGCTAGGCAATCAGCCCCAGCATTTT	CASSPQLGNQPQHF
TRBV7-9	few	TRBJ1-5	TRBD1	TGTGCCAGCAGCTCCGACAGGGGCAATCAGCCCCAGCATTTT	CASSSDRGNQPQHF
TRBV5-1	NA	TRBJ1-2	NA	TGCGCCAGCAGCTTGAAGCCCCTCAACTATGGCTACACCTTC	CASSLKPLNYGYTF
TRBV19	NA	TRBJ1-1	NA	TGTGCCAGTAGTATTATAGGAGTTGAAGCTTTCTTT	CASSIIGVEAFF
TRBV6-1	NA	TRBJ1-6	TRBD1	TGTGCCAGCAGTGGTGACAGGGTTTCACCCCTCCACTTT	CASSGDRVSPLHF
TRBV28	few	TRBJ1-5	NA	TGTGCCAGCAAAGGAAGGCAGGGCAATCAGCCCCAGCATTTT	CASKGRQGNQPQHF
TRBV19	once	TRBJ2-7	TRBD2	TGTGCCAGTAGTATGGATACGGGGGGGCCTCACTACGAGCAGTACTTC	CASSMDTGGPHYEQYF
TRBV6-5	NA	TRBJ1-2	NA	TGTGCCAGCAGTTACTCGTCAACAGACCCTAACTATGGCTACACCTTC	CASSYSSTDPNYGYTF
TRBV6-5	few	TRBJ1-1	NA	TGTGCCAGCGCGTTAGGGGGAAACACTGAAGCTTTCTTT	CASALGGNTEAFF
TRBV15	once	TRBJ2-7	TRBD1	TGTGCCACCAGCGGGACAGGGTACTACGAGCAGTACTTC	CATSGTGYYEQYF
TRBV5-6	NA	TRBJ2-1	NA	TGTGCCAGCAGCTTGGTGGCTAGCCCTGAGCAGTTCTTC	CASSLVASPEQFF
TRBV7-3	NA	TRBJ2-5	TRBD2	TGTGCCAGCAGCACGGGACTAGCGGGGGCCGGAGAGACCCAGTACTTC	CASSTGLAGAGETQYF
TRBV5-1	few	TRBJ2-1	NA	TGCGCCAGCAGCTCACAGGGCGATGAGCAGTTCTTC	CASSSQGDEQFF
TRBV6-6	NA	TRBJ1-5	NA	TGTGCCTCCATTGGGGGGGTCAATCAGCCCCAGCATTTT	CASIGGVNQPQHF
TRBV6-6	few	TRBJ1-1	TRBD1	TGTGCCAGCCGGGACAGGCCCTTGGGAGCTTTCTTT	CASRDRPLGAFF
TRBV10-3	once	TRBJ2-1	TRBD2	TGTGCCATCAGTTTTCTAGCGGGGGACAATGAGCAGTTCTTC	CAISFLAGDNEQFF
TRBV13	NA	TRBJ1-2	TRBD1	TGTGCCAGCAGCTCAGGGGGGGGAACCCGAGGATACACCTTC	CASSSGGGTRGYTF
TRBV5-1	NA	TRBJ1-1	TRBD1	TGCGCCAGCAGCTTTCTTCGAACAGGGGACACTGAAGCTTTCTTT	CASSFLRTGDTEAFF
TRBV5-1	NA	TRBJ2-3	TRBD1	TGCGCCAGCAGCCAAGGACAGGGGGGAGTGGATACGCAGTATTTT	CASSQGQGGVDTQYF
TRBV9	few	TRBJ2-3	NA	TGTGCCAGCAGCGTACAGTTCGGAGGCACAGATACGCAGTATTTT	CASSVQFGGTDTQYF
TRBV10-3	NA	TRBJ2-1	NA	TGTGCCATCAGTGAAAGCTATCCCTCCTACAATGAGCAGTTCTTC	CAISESYPSYNEQFF
TRBV18	NA	TRBJ2-7	TRBD1	TGTGCCAGCTCACCAGGGACAGGCCCCCCCTACGAGCAGTACTTC	CASSPGTGPPYEQYF
TRBV19	NA	TRBJ2-3	TRBD1	TGTGCCAGTAGTATGACCGGGACAGGGTTAGATACGCAATATTTT	CASSMTGTGLDTQYF
TRBV4-1	NA	TRBJ1-5	NA	TGCGCCAGCAGCCAGGAAACAGGGCGCGGTCAGCCCCAGCATTTT	CASSQETGRGQPQHF
TRBV4-2	NA	TRBJ2-6	TRBD2	TGTGCCAGCAGCCAAGAGGTTTGGGTAGCGGGGGCCTCTGGGGCCAACGTCCTGACTTTC	CASSQEVWVAGASGANVLTF